These 9 T cell receptor beta chains came from one sample sequenced in a study of shared clonotypes between healthy human individuals (dated by TCRdb to between 2020 and 2021). Libraries were constructed by the immunoSEQ multiplex PCR assay. The immuneACCESS repertoire file appears here via TCRdb, limited to in-frame rearrangements. These files lack a portion of the clones; in checked studies, under half of the deficit traces to unresolved V genes, and the cause of the others is not known. The sample yields about 2.1 million clones; about 94% were counted once. Around 1.8% of the sample comes from the top ten. For the CD8 naive samples, CD45RO-negative cells were positively selected for CCR7, yielding a CD45RA+CCR7+ population from which TemRA cells were excluded. Sequences were obtained from naive CD8+ T cells from PBMCs. According to the study, the label for this sample's cell subset or site signals: CD45RA+CCR7+. These receptor sequences come from a man aged 18 to 29 in good health. Some clones in this sample may be carry-over from other donors' samples.

In this sample, this clone turned up once. V gene TRBV19 combines with J gene TRBJ1-1; D not resolved. Germline V gives CDR1 LNHDA, CDR2 SQIVND (reference sequence). The CDR3 loop spans 14 amino acids. V was cut by 5 bases and J by 0 bases, with 10 bases left in between. This chain's CDR3 is CASSPDGMNTEAFF. The CDR3 region has the DNA TGTGCCAGTAGTCCAGACGGAATGAACACTGAAGCTTTCTTT.

The chain recombines TRBV7-7 with TRBJ2-3; D gene unclear. The V and J ends lost 2 bases and 4 bases respectively, with 7 bases between them. CDR1 is SSHAT, CDR2 FNYEAQ, per germline (reference sequence). The CDR3 spans 13 residues. Written as DNA, the CDR3 is TGTGCCAGCAGCTTATACGCCGCAGATACGCAGTATTTT. Encoded protein: CASSLYAADTQYF.

The chain carries TRBV28 and TRBJ1-2, with D maybe TRBD1 (5 bases). The CDR3 loop spans 15 amino acids. Trimming removed 3 bases at V and 3 bases at J, with 14 bases between. Germline CDR1 MDHEN, CDR2 SYDVKM. CDR3 in amino acids: CASSFLPGGDYGYTF. As DNA, the CDR3 is TGTGCCAGCAGTTTCCTGCCCGGGGGAGACTATGGCTACACCTTC.

The chain has TRBV6-4 and TRBJ2-1, with D hard to call. Germline V lookup: CDR1 MRHNA, CDR2 SNTAGT. The CDR3 is 13 amino acids. Trimming removed 0 bases from V and 10 bases from J, with 10 bases in between. The CDR3 loop reads CASSDSSLGEQFF. The CDR3 DNA reads TGTGCCAGCAGTGACTCGAGTTTAGGGGAGCAGTTCTTC.

The genes are TRBV20-1 and TRBJ1-4; D gene uncertain. The CDR3 spans 11 residues. Germline values: CDR1 DFQATT, CDR2 SNEGSKA (reference sequence). The V end lost 7 bases, the J end lost 7 bases, and 10 bases lay between the germline ends. CDR3 region: CSGMFGEKLFF. DNA of the CDR3: TGCAGTGGGATGTTTGGTGAAAAACTGTTTTTT.

This chain joins TRBV27 and TRBJ2-1; possibly TRBD1 for D (6 bases). Germline values: CDR1 MNHEY, CDR2 SMNVEV (reference sequence). CDR3 length equals 13 residues. V lost 6 bases to trimming and J lost 4 bases, with 10 bases between them. This CDR3 reads CASRFQGYNEQFF. The CDR3, as DNA: TGTGCCAGCAGGTTTCAGGGGTACAATGAGCAGTTCTTC.

The chain joins TRBV9 to TRBJ2-1, with 7 bases identical to TRBD1. Germline V gene lookup returns CDR1 SGDLS and CDR2 YYNGEE. The CDR3 totals 16 residues. V lost 0 bases, J lost 6 bases, and 9 bases stayed unmatched. CDR3 in amino acids: CASSVAQGTPINEQFF. The CDR3 coding sequence is TGTGCCAGCAGCGTAGCACAGGGGACCCCCATCAATGAGCAGTTCTTC.

The J gene is TRBJ2-7, the V gene TRBV11-2; perhaps TRBD2 as D (6 bases). The germline V gene has CDR1 SGHAT and CDR2 FQNNGV. With 1 base removed from V and 4 bases from J, the gap between germline ends came to 14 bases. This CDR3 is built from 15 residues. The CDR3 DNA reads TGTGCCAGCAGCTTAGTTTCTAGCGCAGTTTACGAGCAGTACTTC. Translated, it gives CASSLVSSAVYEQYF.

This rearrangement joins TRBV6-5 to TRBJ2-1; 8 nucleotides agree with TRBD1. CDR1 is MNHEY and CDR2 is SVGAGI in the germline V gene. Trimming took 0 bases from V and 4 from J; bases not matched to a gene: 5. The CDR3 consists of 16 residues. CDR3 sequence reads: CASSYSVQGGYNEQFF. The CDR3 region has the DNA TGTGCCAGCAGTTACTCGGTACAGGGGGGATACAATGAGCAGTTCTTC.